This T cell receptor beta chain was obtained from a study of patients and donors after allogeneic stem cell transplantation. TCRdb re-called the RT-PCR reads with MiXCR, one entry per CDR3 protein. The table lists more than 75,000 distinct CDR3 sequences, roughly 4.9% of them singletons, with approximately 2.5% in the top ten. This CDR3 contains 16 residues. CDR1 and CDR2 from the germline V gene are DFQATT and SNEGSKA (reference sequence). Trimming took 2 bases from V and 7 from J; bases not matched to a gene: 14. This clonotype was seen many times. The clonotype comes from a human donor who was either an allogeneic HSCT recipient or a stem cell or donor lymphocyte infusion donor (not recorded which). It is not recorded whose cells these are; they may come from a transplant donor. The V call is TRBV20-1, the J call TRBJ2-1; TRBD2 matches 7 bases. The specimen sequenced was blood, either unsorted or a sorted T cell fraction (not recorded which). The CDR3 DNA sequence: TGCAGTGCTAGATCCCGACTAGCCGGGGGATGGAATGAGCAGTTCTTC. Its translation is CSARSRLAGGWNEQFF.